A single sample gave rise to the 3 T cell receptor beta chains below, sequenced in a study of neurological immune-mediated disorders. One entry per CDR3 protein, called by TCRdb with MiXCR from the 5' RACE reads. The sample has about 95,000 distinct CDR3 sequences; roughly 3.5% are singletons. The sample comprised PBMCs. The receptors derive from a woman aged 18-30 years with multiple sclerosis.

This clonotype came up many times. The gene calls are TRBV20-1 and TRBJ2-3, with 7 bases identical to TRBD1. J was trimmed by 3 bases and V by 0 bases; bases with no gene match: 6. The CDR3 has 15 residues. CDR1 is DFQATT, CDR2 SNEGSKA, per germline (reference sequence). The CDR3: CSARDLARGTDTQYF. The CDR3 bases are TGCAGTGCTAGAGATCTGGCCAGGGGGACAGATACGCAGTATTTT.

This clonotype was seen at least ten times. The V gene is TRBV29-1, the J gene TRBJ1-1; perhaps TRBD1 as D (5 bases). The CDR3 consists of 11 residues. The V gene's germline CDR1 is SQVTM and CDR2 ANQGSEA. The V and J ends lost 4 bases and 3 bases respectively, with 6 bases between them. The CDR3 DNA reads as TGCAGCGTTGTCAGGGACACTGAAGCTTTCTTT. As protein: CSVVRDTEAFF.

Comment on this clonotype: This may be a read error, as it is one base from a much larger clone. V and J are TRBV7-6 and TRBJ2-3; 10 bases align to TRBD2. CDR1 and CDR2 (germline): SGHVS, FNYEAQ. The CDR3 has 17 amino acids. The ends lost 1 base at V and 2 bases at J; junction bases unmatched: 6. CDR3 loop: CASSLVDSGRITDTQYF. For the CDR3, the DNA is TGTGCCAGCAGCTTAGTGGATAGCGGGAGGATCACAGATACGCAGTATTTT.